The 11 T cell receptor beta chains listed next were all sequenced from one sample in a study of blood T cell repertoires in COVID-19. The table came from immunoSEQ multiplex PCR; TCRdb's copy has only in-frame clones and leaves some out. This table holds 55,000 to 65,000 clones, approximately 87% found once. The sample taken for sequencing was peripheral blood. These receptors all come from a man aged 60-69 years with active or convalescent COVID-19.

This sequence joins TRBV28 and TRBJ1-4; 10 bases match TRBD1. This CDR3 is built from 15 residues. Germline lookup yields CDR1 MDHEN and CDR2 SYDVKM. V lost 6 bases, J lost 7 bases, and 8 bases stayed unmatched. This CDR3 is CASRHGQGESEKLFF. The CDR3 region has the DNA TGTGCCAGCAGGCACGGACAGGGGGAAAGTGAAAAACTGTTTTTT.

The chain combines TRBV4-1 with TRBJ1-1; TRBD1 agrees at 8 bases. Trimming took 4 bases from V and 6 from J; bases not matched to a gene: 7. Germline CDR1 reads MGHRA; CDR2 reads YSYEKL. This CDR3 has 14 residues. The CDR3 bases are TGCGCCAGCAGCCGTACAGGGGGTGCTGCTGAAGCTTTCTTT. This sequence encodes CASSRTGGAAEAFF.

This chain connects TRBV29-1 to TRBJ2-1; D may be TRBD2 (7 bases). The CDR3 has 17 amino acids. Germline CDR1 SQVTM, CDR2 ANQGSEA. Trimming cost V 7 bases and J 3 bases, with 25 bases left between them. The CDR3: CSALGGGRGLNYNEQFF. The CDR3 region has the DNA TGCAGCGCCCTAGGGGGGGGGAGAGGACTAAACTACAATGAGCAGTTCTTC.

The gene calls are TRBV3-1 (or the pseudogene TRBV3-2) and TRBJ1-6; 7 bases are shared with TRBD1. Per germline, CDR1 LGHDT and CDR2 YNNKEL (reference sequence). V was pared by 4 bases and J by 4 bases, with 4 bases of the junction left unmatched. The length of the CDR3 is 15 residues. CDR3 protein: CASSPRTGYNSPLHF. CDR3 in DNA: TGTGCCAGCAGCCCCCGGACAGGATATAATTCACCCCTCCACTTT.

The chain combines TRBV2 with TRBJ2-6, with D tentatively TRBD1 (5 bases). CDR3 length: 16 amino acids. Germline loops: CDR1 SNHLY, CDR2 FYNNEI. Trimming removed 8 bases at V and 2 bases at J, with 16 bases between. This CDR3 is CASSNQGLAGANVLTF. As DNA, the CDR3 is TGTGCCAGCTCAAACCAGGGTTTGGCTGGGGCCAACGTCCTGACTTTC.

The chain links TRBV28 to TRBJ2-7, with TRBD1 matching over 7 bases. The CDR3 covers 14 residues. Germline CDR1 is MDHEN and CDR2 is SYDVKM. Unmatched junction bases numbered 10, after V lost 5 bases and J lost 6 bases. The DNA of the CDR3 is TGTGCCAGCAGTCCAGGGGGTTTGACTTCCGAGCAGTACTTC. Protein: CASSPGGLTSEQYF.

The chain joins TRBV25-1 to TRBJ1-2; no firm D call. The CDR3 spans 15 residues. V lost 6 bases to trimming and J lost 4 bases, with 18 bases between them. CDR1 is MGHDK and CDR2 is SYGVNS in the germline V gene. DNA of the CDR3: TGTGCCAGCAGAGCCTCTGCTGCCTCACTCTATGGCTACACCTTC. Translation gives CASRASAASLYGYTF.

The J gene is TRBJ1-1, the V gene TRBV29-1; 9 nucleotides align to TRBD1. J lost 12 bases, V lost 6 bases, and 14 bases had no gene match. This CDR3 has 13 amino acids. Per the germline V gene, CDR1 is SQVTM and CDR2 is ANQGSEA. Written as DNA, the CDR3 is TGCAGCGTACAACAGGGGGCATCTGAAAAAACTTTCTTT. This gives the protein CSVQQGASEKTFF.

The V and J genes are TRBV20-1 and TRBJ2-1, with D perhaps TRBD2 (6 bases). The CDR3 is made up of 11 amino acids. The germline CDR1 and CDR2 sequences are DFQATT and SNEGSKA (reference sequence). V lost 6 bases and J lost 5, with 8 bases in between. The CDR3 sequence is CSAAGNNEQFF. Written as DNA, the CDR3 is TGCAGTGCGGCGGGGAACAATGAGCAGTTCTTC.

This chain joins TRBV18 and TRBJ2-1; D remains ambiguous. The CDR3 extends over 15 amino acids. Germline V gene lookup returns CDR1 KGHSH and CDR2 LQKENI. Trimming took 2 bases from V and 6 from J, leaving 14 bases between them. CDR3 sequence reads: CASSPVTTRINEQFF. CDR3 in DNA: TGTGCCAGCTCACCAGTAACCACCAGAATCAATGAGCAGTTCTTC. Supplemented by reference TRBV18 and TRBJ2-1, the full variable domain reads NAGVMQNPRHLVRRRGQEARLRCSPMKGHSHVYWYRQLPEEGLKFMVYLQKENIIDESGMPKERFSAEFPKEGPSILRIQQVVRGDSAAYFCASSPVTTRINEQFFGPGTRLTVL.

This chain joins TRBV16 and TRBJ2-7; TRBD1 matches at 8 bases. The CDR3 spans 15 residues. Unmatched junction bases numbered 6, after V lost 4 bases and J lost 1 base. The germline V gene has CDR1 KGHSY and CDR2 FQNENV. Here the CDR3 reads CASSRPTGVSYEQYF. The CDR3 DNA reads TGTGCCAGCAGCCGCCCGACAGGGGTATCCTACGAGCAGTACTTC.